The present TCR beta chain was sequenced within a study of T cell clones after liver transplantation. Study in general: Samples came from ITN030ST, which attempted immunosuppression withdrawal within 2 years of liver transplantation. Regarding the study as a whole: Conclusions were preliminary, with small, heterogeneous patient groups.

This table comes from immunoSEQ multiplex PCR, and its TCRdb copy is limited to in-frame clones, with some not included. The sample holds more than 65,000 clones, over 85% seen once. This clone was detected once. The target antigen is unknown. Unstimulated PBMCs were sorted into CD3+CD4+ and CD3+CD8+ populations. V was cut by 4 bases and J by 5 bases, with 21 bases left in between. CDR3 length: 17 residues. Germline assignment: CDR1 LNHDA and CDR2 SQIVND (reference sequence). The chain couples TRBV19 to TRBJ2-1; no definite D call. The TCR sequence derives from a human donor who received a liver transplant. This specimen was CD4+ T cells from blood, taken before liver transplant. The DNA of the CDR3 is TGTGCCAGTAGTACCCGCGGTCTCGGTGGCACACACAATGAGCAGTTCTTC. Its protein product is CASSTRGLGGTHNEQFF.